This TCR beta chain was documented in a study of blood T cell repertoires in COVID-19 (dated by TCRdb to the early 2020s). About the full investigation: Collaborator samples came from the United States, Italy and Spain and covered acute and convalescent phases of COVID-19. Deeply sampled blood TCRbeta repertoires from subjects exposed to, actively infected with, or recovered from COVID-19 were included in the dataset. Sample metadata almost always included a de-identified subject ID, COVID-19 status, age in years and sex. Where available, HLA class I and class II types were taken from metadata supplied by the sample provider and were not determined by assay-based typing. The repertoires were released in a freely available public database meant as a resource for research on the immune response to SARS-CoV-2. Samples came from the ongoing ImmuneRACE study (first 160 participants) plus 1,254 subjects from 6 global collaborators. The material from the prospective study consisted of cDNA or gDNA derived from T cells, B-cell-depleted T cells, or PBMCs. General findings and caveats noted by the study authors: How much clinical and demographic metadata was included differed by source and by participant, and the metadata was provided uncurated.

With respect to this clone: The target of this receptor is not known. No base quality information exists; no much larger clone differs at one position.

TCRbeta CDR3 regions were amplified from genomic DNA using the immunoSEQ Assay, a bias-controlled multiplex PCR. On the study's bioinformatics: The number of nucleated cells in each sample was estimated by amplification of reference gene primers within the assay. To quantify the absolute abundance of each unique TCRbeta CDR3 rearrangement, sequence reads were collapsed and filtered. For each sample, productive Simpson clonality was calculated as the square root of Simpson's diversity index across productive rearrangements. TCRdb carries this immuneACCESS record with in-frame sequences only. Its versions omit some clonotypes, under half of them owing to an unresolved V gene in the studies checked, with the rest unexplained. V and J calls plus clone size are reproduced from that table; the DNA served to infer D and trimming. The sample yields about 120,000 clones; about 90% were counted once. The ten largest clones represent about 3.8% of the sample.

CDR1 and CDR2 are read off the germline V gene (reference sequence) as MNHEY and SMNVEV. The trim is 4 bases for V and 1 base for J, with a gap of 13 bases between the germline ends. From its cysteine to its phenylalanine, the CDR3 spans 15 amino acids. The sequence is cut down to CDR3 DNA, 45 bases in frame from base 1. At one collaborating source in Seattle, patients were enrolled during active infection and were followed longitudinally through the course of disease. Whole blood was collected in K2EDTA tubes by collaborating institutions according to the institutions' own protocols. For TCRbeta analysis, collaborators shipped samples in one of three forms: frozen whole blood, isolated PBMCs, or DNA extracted from either of those sample types.

This TCR derives from a woman aged 55-70 years with COVID-19, enrolled during active disease. The sample was peripheral blood. Recombination connected TRBV27 to TRBJ1-1; a tentative D match to TRBD1 spans 6 bases. The sequenced DNA: TGTGCCAGCAGTTCGGACGACAGGCCGAACACTGAAGCTTTCTTT. Protein translation: CASSSDDRPNTEAFF.